The rows below give T cell receptor beta chains drawn from one sample of a study of shared clonotypes between healthy human individuals. Clones were sequenced by immunoSEQ multiplex PCR, and TCRdb holds only the in-frame ones, with some missing. The sample contains about 1.1 million clones, about 72% of which appear only once. Source material: memory CD4+ T cells from PBMCs. The origin of the receptors is a man younger than 35 in good health. Some clones in this sample may be carry-over from other donors' samples. The CDR3 runs from the conserved cysteine through the conserved F or W. Fields, in order: J gene, D gene, V gene, clone size, CDR3 protein, CDR3 DNA. A D gene is named only where the DNA matches it firmly. The listing skips clone size in some rows; elsewhere it reads once, few, many or a size class.

TRBJ1-1 | TRBD1 | TRBV7-9 | few | CASSFTGAEAFF | TGTGCCAGCAGCTTCACAGGGGCTGAAGCTTTCTTT
TRBJ2-7 | . | TRBV6-1 | once | CASRGWTGIDEQYF | TGTGCCAGCAGGGGTTGGACTGGGATTGACGAGCAGTACTTC
TRBJ1-3 | . | TRBV21-1 | few | CASESTGSISSGNTIYF | TGTGCCAGCGAATCGACAGGTTCTATCTCCTCTGGAAACACCATATATTTT
TRBJ2-7 | . | TRBV4-1 | . | CASSRDGSYEQYF | TGCGCCAGCAGCCGAGACGGCTCCTACGAGCAGTACTTC
TRBJ2-3 | . | TRBV7-2 | . | CASSPSAGGTQYF | TGTGCCAGCAGCCCCTCTGCTGGTGGTACGCAGTATTTT
TRBJ2-4 | . | TRBV2 | few | CASRPLSENIQYF | TGTGCCAGCAGGCCCCTGTCAGAAAACATTCAGTACTTC
TRBJ1-2 | . | TRBV6-9 | . | CASLSGGARGYTF | TGTGCCAGCTTATCTGGGGGGGCCCGTGGCTACACCTTC
TRBJ1-1 | . | TRBV5-1 | . | CASSKDRANTEAFF | TGCGCCAGCAGCAAAGACAGAGCGAACACTGAAGCTTTCTTT
TRBJ1-1 | TRBD1 | TRBV5-1 | . | CASSLQGVTEAFF | TGCGCCAGCAGCTTGCAGGGGGTCACTGAAGCTTTCTTT
TRBJ1-4 | TRBD1 | TRBV29-1 | . | CSPPTGVNEKLFF | TGCAGCCCCCCGACAGGGGTTAATGAAAAACTGTTTTTT
TRBJ1-1 | . | TRBV10-1 | . | CASSDHRGLNTEAFF | TGCGCCAGCAGTGATCACCGGGGACTGAACACTGAAGCTTTCTTT
TRBJ2-7 | . | TRBV28 | . | CASSLSSGSKPYEQYF | TGTGCCAGCAGTTTAAGTTCGGGGTCCAAACCCTACGAGCAGTACTTC
TRBJ1-2 | TRBD1 | TRBV11-1 | . | CASSSRTGLYGYTF | TGTGCCAGCAGCTCCAGGACAGGTCTCTATGGCTACACCTTC
TRBJ2-2 | . | TRBV2 | . | CASSELRFANTGELFF | TGTGCCAGCAGTGAGCTGCGGTTCGCGAACACCGGGGAGCTGTTTTTT
TRBJ2-7 | TRBD1 | TRBV18 | . | CASSPQTGGYEQYF | TGTGCCAGCTCACCACAAACAGGGGGCTACGAGCAGTACTTC
TRBJ2-3 | TRBD2 | TRBV4-1 | . | CASSQDSGSGRITSTDTQYF | TGCGCCAGCAGCCAAGATTCTGGTAGCGGGAGAATAACTAGCACAGATACGCAGTATTTT
TRBJ2-7 | . | TRBV28 | . | CASSFPFPYEQYF | TGTGCCAGCAGTTTCCCCTTCCCCTACGAGCAGTACTTC
TRBJ2-1 | TRBD2 | TRBV19 | . | CASSISGRGRGLNEQFF | TGTGCCAGTAGTATCTCGGGTCGCGGGAGAGGCCTAAATGAGCAGTTCTTC
TRBJ2-5 | . | TRBV18 | . | CASSPQTGWEETQYF | TGTGCCAGCTCACCTCAGACAGGTTGGGAGGAGACCCAGTACTTC
TRBJ1-1 | . | TRBV7-3 | . | CASRLGRGGTEAFF | TGTGCCAGCAGGCTTGGTCGCGGGGGAACTGAAGCTTTCTTT
TRBJ1-1 | TRBD1 | TRBV15 | once | CATSRENNRGPTEAFF | TGTGCCACCAGCAGAGAGAACAACAGGGGGCCCACTGAAGCTTTCTTT
TRBJ2-5 | . | TRBV19 | . | CASGSGPGETQYF | TGTGCCAGTGGTAGCGGTCCTGGAGAGACCCAGTACTTC
TRBJ2-1 | TRBD2 | TRBV4-1 | . | CASSRTLAGNYNKQFF | TGCGCCAGCAGCCGGACACTAGCGGGGAACTACAATAAGCAGTTCTTC
TRBJ2-7 | . | TRBV4-3 | . | CASSARDGGSYEQYF | TGCGCCAGCAGCGCCCGGGACGGTGGCTCCTACGAGCAGTACTTC
TRBJ2-6 | . | TRBV12-2 | . | CASRFPSGSFWRGANVLTF | .
TRBJ1-1 | . | TRBV28 | once | CASRSGGTEAFF | TGTGCCAGCAGGTCCGGGGGGACTGAAGCTTTCTTT
TRBJ2-1 | TRBD2 | TRBV2 | . | CASDRGTSGRGYNEQFF | TGTGCCAGCGATAGGGGGACTAGCGGGAGAGGGTACAATGAGCAGTTCTTC
TRBJ2-3 | TRBD1 | TRBV28 | . | CASSSLSGQISSTHTDTQYF | TGTGCCAGCAGTTCCCTTTCGGGACAGATATCCTCAACCCACACAGATACGCAGTATTTT
TRBJ1-1 | . | TRBV11-2 | . | CASSLDLTGSGFTEAFF | TGTGCCAGCAGCTTAGATCTCACGGGGAGCGGGTTCACTGAAGCTTTCTTT
TRBJ2-2 | TRBD2 | TRBV30 | . | CAWSHSGRDTGELFF | TGTGCCTGGAGCCATAGCGGGAGGGACACCGGGGAGCTGTTTTTT
TRBJ1-2 | . | TRBV5-5 | . | CASTLGVNYGYTF | TGTGCCAGCACCTTAGGGGTAAACTATGGCTACACCTTC
TRBJ2-3 | . | TRBV7-3 | . | CASSLVASFSDTQYF | TGTGCCAGCAGCTTAGTGGCTAGCTTCTCAGATACGCAGTATTTT
TRBJ1-2 | . | TRBV28 | . | CASSPSSNYGYTF | TGTGCCAGCTCCCCCAGCAGCAACTATGGCTACACCTTC
TRBJ1-5 | . | TRBV11-1 | . | CASSLSGGQPQHF | TGTGCCAGCAGCTTATCCGGGGGTCAGCCCCAGCATTTT
TRBJ2-3 | TRBD2 | TRBV29-1 | once | CSVRGTSGRATDTQYF | TGCAGCGTTCGCGGGACTAGCGGGAGGGCGACAGATACGCAGTATTTT
TRBJ2-1 | . | TRBV6-6 | . | CASSYTDGDIHNEQFF | TGTGCCAGCAGTTACACCGATGGGGACATACACAATGAGCAGTTCTTC
TRBJ2-5 | TRBD1 | TRBV6-5 | . | CASRGTGEPQETQYF | TGTGCCAGCAGGGGGACAGGGGAACCCCAAGAGACCCAGTACTTC
TRBJ2-2 | . | TRBV30 | few | CAWSVRAPRAEETGELFF | TGTGCCTGGAGTGTAAGGGCCCCCAGGGCGGAGGAGACCGGGGAGCTGTTTTTT
TRBJ2-3 | TRBD2 | TRBV4-2 | . | CASSLGTSGYTDTQYF | TGTGCCAGCAGCCTCGGGACTAGCGGATACACAGATACGCAGTATTTT
TRBJ1-2 | TRBD1 | TRBV18 | . | CASSPLRGPAGYTF | TGTGCCAGCTCACCACTCAGGGGGCCTGCTGGCTACACCTTC
TRBJ2-1 | TRBD2 | TRBV27 | . | CASARRELHNEQFF | TGTGCCAGCGCTCGGCGGGAGTTGCACAATGAGCAGTTCTTC
TRBJ2-3 | . | TRBV27 | . | CASKSLGDTQYF | TGTGCCAGCAAGTCCCTGGGGGATACGCAGTATTTT
TRBJ2-1 | TRBD2 | TRBV14 | . | CASSSWMWTSGYNEQFF | TGTGCCAGCAGCTCCTGGATGTGGACTAGCGGATACAATGAGCAGTTCTTC
TRBJ1-2 | . | TRBV7-9 | . | CASSVGANYGYTF | TGTGCCAGCAGCGTAGGTGCGAACTATGGCTACACCTTC
TRBJ2-1 | . | TRBV7-3 | . | CASSLRRDTYNEQFF | TGTGCCAGCAGCTTACGGCGGGACACCTACAATGAGCAGTTCTTC
TRBJ2-2 | . | TRBV7-8 | many | CASSLSRVSTGELFF | TGTGCCAGCAGCTTAAGCAGGGTTAGCACCGGGGAGCTGTTTTTT
TRBJ2-5 | . | TRBV10-1 | once | CASSGDPQGPQETQYF | TGCGCCAGCAGTGGAGACCCACAGGGTCCCCAAGAGACCCAGTACTTC
TRBJ2-1 | TRBD2 | TRBV6-4 | . | CASSEREGRRQFF | TGTGCCAGCAGCGAGCGGGAGGGCCGAAGGCAGTTCTTC
TRBJ2-1 | . | TRBV4-2 | . | CASSNQAQGYNEQFF | TGTGCCAGCAGCAACCAGGCCCAGGGTTACAATGAGCAGTTCTTC
TRBJ2-5 | . | TRBV18 | . | CASSGNQETQYF | TGTGCCAGCTCAGGGAACCAAGAGACCCAGTACTTC
TRBJ2-5 | . | TRBV18 | . | CASSSRSPRSAAQETQYF | TGTGCCAGCTCATCAAGGAGCCCCAGGTCTGCCGCTCAAGAGACCCAGTACTTC
TRBJ2-2 | . | TRBV2 | . | CASSGRATNTGELFF | TGTGCCAGCAGTGGAAGGGCAACGAACACCGGGGAGCTGTTTTTT
TRBJ2-2 | . | TRBV7-9 | . | CASLPNWGNTGELFF | TGTGCCAGCCTTCCTAATTGGGGTAACACCGGGGAGCTGTTTTTT
TRBJ1-1 | . | TRBV30 | few | CAWSFRDRDLEAFF | TGTGCCTGGAGCTTTCGGGACCGTGACTTAGAAGCTTTCTTT
TRBJ1-5 | TRBD1 | TRBV2 | . | CASSGQGQNQPQHF | TGTGCCAGCAGTGGACAGGGACAAAATCAGCCCCAGCATTTT
TRBJ2-3 | . | TRBV5-1 | many | CASSLTAGIDTQYF | TGCGCCAGCAGCTTGACAGCGGGCATAGATACGCAGTATTTT
TRBJ2-7 | . | TRBV5-1 | . | CASRPTTGAYEQYF | TGCGCCAGCAGGCCTACCACAGGAGCCTACGAGCAGTACTTC
TRBJ2-7 | TRBD1 | TRBV14 | . | CASSQGPGQGPRYEQYF | TGTGCCAGCAGCCAGGGACCGGGACAGGGGCCCCGCTACGAGCAGTACTTC
TRBJ1-2 | . | TRBV7-9 | . | CASSLLGGNYGYTF | TGTGCCAGCAGCTTACTGGGGGGAAACTATGGCTACACCTTC
TRBJ1-2 | TRBD1 | TRBV28 | . | CASRGRGDYGYTF | TGTGCCAGCAGGGGCAGGGGGGACTATGGCTACACCTTC